The 14 T cell receptor beta chains reported below all come from one sample, sequenced in a study of regulatory T cells in long-lasting Graves disease. Researchers made TCR beta libraries by using iRepertoire HTBI primers and running Arm-PCR on CDR3 regions. Using its own MiXCR run on the multiplex PCR reads, TCRdb lists one record per CDR3 protein. Here the sample spans about 420,000 distinct CDR3 sequences, roughly 15% being singletons. The sample's time point: newly diagnosed GD, antithyroid drugs for less than 3 months. The authors made the TCR library using RNA they extracted from PBMCs. These sequences were also reported in another study, on T cells in Graves' hyperthyroidism and ophthalmopathy.

Sequenced here: peripheral blood mononuclear cells (PBMCs), sampled at new diagnosis, from a patient treated with antithyroid drugs. The receptors derive from a woman aged 18 to 35 with Graves disease.

This clonotype was counted a few times. The V and J genes are TRBV4-1 and TRBJ2-5; 7 nucleotides align to TRBD2. Germline assignment: CDR1 MGHRA and CDR2 YSYEKL. V shed 0 bases and J 5 bases; nucleotides not matched to a gene: 9. The CDR3 consists of 16 residues. The CDR3 sequence: CASSQDWAGRVETQYF. CDR3 nucleotide sequence: TGCGCCAGCAGCCAAGATTGGGCAGGGAGGGTGGAGACCCAGTACTTC.

This clonotype was observed many times. V and J are TRBV7-8 and TRBJ2-1; 7 nucleotides line up with TRBD1. CDR3 length equals 14 residues. From germline, CDR1 is SGHVS and CDR2 FQNEAQ. Trimming at V came to 8 bases and at J to 0 bases, leaving 4 bases not matched to a gene. The CDR3 sequence: CASEGQDSYNEQFF. The CDR3 DNA follows: TGTGCCAGCGAAGGACAGGACTCCTACAATGAGCAGTTCTTC.

This clonotype occurred a few times. The J gene is TRBJ2-7, the V gene TRBV5-1; D is possibly TRBD1 or TRBD2 (5 bases each). The CDR3 spans 15 residues. From germline, CDR1 is SGHRS and CDR2 YFSETQ. Trimming removed 0 bases from V and 1 base from J, with 11 bases in between. CDR3 sequence reads: CASSLELGPSYEQYF. The CDR3 DNA reads as TGCGCCAGCAGCTTGGAGCTGGGACCTTCCTACGAGCAGTACTTC.

The V and J genes are TRBV9 and TRBJ1-1, with 11 bases matching TRBD1. Germline CDR1 SGDLS, CDR2 YYNGEE. The CDR3 contains 15 residues. The ends lost 4 bases at V and 3 bases at J; junction bases unmatched: 5. CDR3 coding DNA: TGTGCCAGCAGCCCAGGGGACAGGGGGGACACTGAAGCTTTCTTT. Translated: CASSPGDRGDTEAFF.

This clonotype was seen a few times. V is TRBV7-2 and J is TRBJ2-6; 13 bases match TRBD2. Germline V lookup: CDR1 SGHTA, CDR2 FQGNSA. This CDR3 contains 20 residues. After removal of 5 bases from V and 6 bases from J, the junction contained 16 bases not matched to a gene. CDR3 DNA: TGTGCCAGCAGCCACGACCCGGGACTAGCGGGAAGTTTCTTGGCCAACGTCCTGACTTTC. It translates to CASSHDPGLAGSFLANVLTF.

This clonotype has at least ten counts. The chain links TRBV11-2 to TRBJ2-3; perhaps TRBD2 as D (5 bases). The V gene's germline CDR1 is SGHAT and CDR2 FQNNGV. The CDR3 totals 19 residues. V lost 1 base and J 0 bases, leaving 20 bases between the germline ends. The CDR3 spells CASSLAPPWRLSSTDTQYF. CDR3 DNA sequence: TGTGCCAGCAGCTTAGCCCCGCCATGGAGACTATCTAGCACAGATACGCAGTATTTT.

This clonotype was counted many times. This chain joins TRBV6-1 and TRBJ2-1, with D possibly being TRBD2 (6 bases). The CDR3 extends over 17 amino acids. V was clipped by 1 base and J by 2 bases, with 15 bases between them. Germline-derived CDR1 and CDR2 are MNHNS and SASEGT. The CDR3 sequence: CASSEGRGVGPYNEQFF. In DNA, the CDR3 is TGTGCCAGCAGTGAAGGTCGCGGGGTAGGACCCTACAATGAGCAGTTCTTC.

The chain joins TRBV5-1 to TRBJ2-1; D remains ambiguous. This CDR3 contains 13 residues. The germline V gene encodes CDR1 SGHRS and CDR2 YFSETQ. Trimming removed 5 bases at V and 7 bases at J, with 13 bases between. CDR3 nucleotide sequence: TGCGCCAGCAGGAGAGTATCCTTAAATGAGCAGTTCTTC. Its translation is CASRRVSLNEQFF. Full variable domain (remainder filled in from reference TRBV5-1 and TRBJ2-1): KAGVTQTPRYLIKTRGQQVTLSCSPISGHRSVSWYQQTPGQGLQFLFEYFSETQRNKGNFPGRFSGRQFSNSRSEMNVSTLELGDSALYLCASRRVSLNEQFFGPGTRLTVL.

This clonotype was observed many times. The gene calls are TRBV20-1 and TRBJ1-1; D possibly corresponds to TRBD1 (5 bases). CDR1 is DFQATT and CDR2 is SNEGSKA in the germline V gene (reference sequence). Trimming left V 6 bases short and J 5 bases short, with 13 bases between. The length of the CDR3 is 12 residues. As DNA, the CDR3 is TGCAGTGCCTTAGTTGGGGGTACTGAAGCTTTCTTT. It is translated as CSALVGGTEAFF.

With respect to this clonotype: A much larger clonotype is one base distant, so this may be a read error. This chain joins TRBV12-3 or TRBV12-4 and TRBJ1-2; 7 bases are a match to TRBD1. The CDR3 covers 13 residues. V shed 6 bases, J shed 4 bases, and the junction held 5 bases outside the gene matches. Written as DNA, the CDR3 is TGTGCCAGCAGCAAGGGGACAGTCTATGGCTACACCTTC. Protein product: CASSKGTVYGYTF.

This chain connects TRBV19 to TRBJ2-2; D gene unclear. This CDR3 comprises 13 residues. Germline V gene sequence: CDR1 LNHDA, CDR2 SQIVND (reference sequence). V lost 4 bases, J lost 3 bases, and 6 bases lay in between. CDR3 DNA: TGTGCCAGTAGTAACACAGACACCGGGGAGCTGTTTTTT. Translation gives CASSNTDTGELFF.

The V and J genes are TRBV10-1 and TRBJ1-1; no definite D call. The germline V gene has CDR1 WNHNN and CDR2 SYGVQD (reference sequence). Deletions cut 0 bases from V and 5 bases from J, with 7 bases between. The CDR3 is made up of 13 amino acids. The CDR3 nucleotides are TGCGCCAGCAGTGAGTCCCCAGGAACTGAAGCTTTCTTT. This codes for CASSESPGTEAFF.

The J gene is TRBJ2-3, the V gene TRBV20-1; D might be TRBD2 (5 bases). Trimming cost V 2 bases and J 5 bases, with 17 bases left between them. Germline V gene sequence: CDR1 DFQATT, CDR2 SNEGSKA (reference sequence). The CDR3 totals 15 residues. CDR3 DNA: TGCAGTGCTAGATTCGCGGGCCTGATAAGAGATACGCAGTATTTT. Protein: CSARFAGLIRDTQYF.

Concerning this clonotype: Germline is not matched at one junction end, which may reflect a read error. The V call is TRBV27, the J call TRBJ2-4, with a tentative D call TRBD2 (6 bases). This CDR3 is built from 13 residues. Per the germline V gene, CDR1 is MNHEY and CDR2 is SMNVEV (reference sequence). The CDR3, as DNA: TGTGCCAGCAGTTTACCGACAAAGGGCAGGAGGGGCTTC. Translated: CASSLPTKGRRGF.